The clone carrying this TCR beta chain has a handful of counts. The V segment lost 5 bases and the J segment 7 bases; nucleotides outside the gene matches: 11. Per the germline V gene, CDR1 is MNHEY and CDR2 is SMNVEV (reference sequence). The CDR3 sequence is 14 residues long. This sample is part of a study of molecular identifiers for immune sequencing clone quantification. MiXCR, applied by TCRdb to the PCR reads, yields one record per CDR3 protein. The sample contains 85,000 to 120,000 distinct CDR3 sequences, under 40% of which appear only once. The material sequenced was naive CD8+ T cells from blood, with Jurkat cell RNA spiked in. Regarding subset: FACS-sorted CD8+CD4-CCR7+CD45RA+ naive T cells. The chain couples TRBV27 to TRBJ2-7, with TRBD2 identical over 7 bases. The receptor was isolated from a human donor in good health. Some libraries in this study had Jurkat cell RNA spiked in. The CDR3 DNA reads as TGTGCCAGCAGTATCGGACTAGTTGTTGGAGAGCAGTACTTC. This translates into CASSIGLVVGEQYF.